A selection of T cell receptor beta chains follows, all from one sample in a study of blood T cell repertoires in COVID-19. This table comes from immunoSEQ multiplex PCR, and its TCRdb copy is limited to in-frame clones, with some not included. The table shows some 150,000 clones, with 80% to 85% occurring only once. Sequenced: peripheral blood. The receptors shown here come from a woman aged 60-75 years with acute or convalescent COVID-19. Both conserved end residues are part of each CDR3. A D gene is named only where the DNA matches it firmly. Not every row has a clone size; where given, it reads once, few, many or a size class.

cdr3_aa | cdr3_nt | v_call | d_call | j_call | clone_size
CASSFRDRGEKLFF | TGCGCCAGCAGCTTTCGAGACAGGGGTGAAAAACTGTTTTTT | TRBV5-1 | TRBD1 | TRBJ1-4 | NA
CASSTASSGPMNTDTQYF | TGTGCCAGCAGCACCGCTAGTAGCGGCCCTATGAACACAGATACGCAGTATTTT | TRBV13 | NA | TRBJ2-3 | NA
CASSLGAGPGNTIYF | TGCGCCAGCAGCTTGGGGGCTGGTCCTGGAAACACCATATATTTT | TRBV5-1 | NA | TRBJ1-3 | NA
CASSITLSGASFGYTF | TGTGCCAGTAGTATCACTTTATCTGGGGCTAGTTTTGGCTACACCTTC | TRBV19 | NA | TRBJ1-2 | NA
CASSLTGGTFREQYF | TGTGCCAGCAGTTTAACGGGAGGAACCTTTCGGGAGCAGTACTTC | TRBV27 | TRBD2 | TRBJ2-7 | NA
CASSPGTGSANYGYTF | TGTGCCAGCAGCCCCGGGACAGGGAGCGCTAACTATGGCTACACCTTC | TRBV3-1/TRBV3-2 | TRBD1 | TRBJ1-2 | NA
CASSHPGLAGDEQYF | TGCGCCAGCAGCCACCCGGGACTAGCGGGAGACGAGCAGTACTTC | TRBV4-1 | TRBD2 | TRBJ2-7 | NA
CASTRTSGNTDTQYF | TGCGCCAGCACCCGGACTAGCGGGAACACAGATACGCAGTATTTT | TRBV10-2 | TRBD2 | TRBJ2-3 | NA
CASSRLMNTEAFF | TGTGCCAGCAGCCGACTGATGAACACTGAAGCTTTCTTT | TRBV6-5 | NA | TRBJ1-1 | NA
CASSSLTGIPATNEKLFF | TGTGCCAGCAGCTCCCTGACAGGAATACCTGCAACTAATGAAAAACTGTTTTTT | TRBV11-2 | NA | TRBJ1-4 | NA
CASSQGRAYTGELFF | TGTGCCAGCAGCCAAGGGAGGGCGTACACCGGGGAGCTGTTTTTT | TRBV14 | NA | TRBJ2-2 | few
CASSRDTEKLFF | TGTGCCAGCAGCCGGGACACGGAAAAACTGTTTTTT | TRBV7-9 | NA | TRBJ1-4 | NA
CASTEVMGGGAFF | TGTGCCAGCACAGAGGTGATGGGTGGAGGGGCTTTCTTT | TRBV6-5 | NA | TRBJ1-1 | NA
CASSYSTGSSGNTIYF | TGTGCCAGCAGTTACTCTACAGGATCCTCTGGAAACACCATATATTTT | TRBV6-5 | NA | TRBJ1-3 | NA
CASSDGSTRGEQFF | TGCGCCAGCAGTGATGGCAGCACACGGGGTGAGCAGTTCTTC | TRBV10-1 | NA | TRBJ2-1 | NA
CAISESMASSYEQYF | TGTGCCATCAGTGAGTCGATGGCTAGCAGCTACGAGCAGTACTTC | TRBV10-3 | NA | TRBJ2-7 | NA
CASSSGQGVEKLFF | TGTGCCAGCAGCTCGGGACAGGGTGTCGAAAAACTGTTTTTT | TRBV7-9 | TRBD1 | TRBJ1-4 | NA
CASRQVTNTGELFF | TGTGCCAGTAGACAGGTGACGAACACCGGGGAGCTGTTTTTT | TRBV19 | NA | TRBJ2-2 | NA
CASAGATRGVGYTF | TGTGCCAGCGCCGGGGCTACCAGGGGGGTAGGCTACACCTTC | TRBV28 | TRBD1 | TRBJ1-2 | few
CAIRGQGAQEQYF | TGTGCCATCAGGGGACAGGGGGCGCAAGAGCAGTACTTC | TRBV10-3 | TRBD1 | TRBJ2-7 | NA
CASSNSGRASTQYF | TGTGCCAGCAGTAATAGCGGGAGGGCCAGTACGCAGTATTTT | TRBV2 | TRBD2 | TRBJ2-3 | NA
CSVEGLGQIYGYTF | TGCAGCGTCGAGGGATTGGGACAGATCTATGGCTACACCTTC | TRBV29-1 | TRBD1 | TRBJ1-2 | NA
CSVELGSGWETQYF | TGCAGCGTTGAACTCGGGTCCGGATGGGAGACCCAGTACTTC | TRBV29-1 | NA | TRBJ2-5 | NA
CASSLSTVGNTIYF | TGTGCCAGCAGCTTGTCGACAGTAGGAAACACCATATATTTT | TRBV7-9 | NA | TRBJ1-3 | NA
CASSLQGNYGYTF | TGTGCCAGCAGTTTACAGGGAAACTATGGCTACACCTTC | TRBV27 | NA | TRBJ1-2 | few
CASSLPGGTEAFF | TGTGCCAGCAGTTTACCAGGGGGCACTGAAGCTTTCTTT | TRBV28 | TRBD1 | TRBJ1-1 | NA
CASSGNGFYEQYF | TGCGCCAGCAGTGGTAACGGGTTCTACGAGCAGTACTTC | TRBV10-1 | NA | TRBJ2-7 | NA
CASSFREGNSPLHF | TGTGCCAGCAGCTTCCGGGAGGGAAATTCACCCCTCCACTTT | TRBV7-2 | NA | TRBJ1-6 | few
CASTDDRSGYTF | TGTGCCAGCACCGACGACAGGTCCGGCTACACCTTC | TRBV2 | NA | TRBJ1-2 | once
CASSSGLVEKLFF | TGTGCCAGCAGTTCGGGACTGGTTGAAAAACTGTTTTTT | TRBV28 | NA | TRBJ1-4 | NA